The rows below give T cell receptor beta chains drawn from one sample of a study of molecular identifiers for immune sequencing clone quantification. TCRdb re-derived calls from the PCR reads in MiXCR, one entry per CDR3 protein. The data contain 88,000 or so distinct CDR3 sequences, about 21% of them singletons. The source material was naive CD8+ T cells from blood, with Jurkat cell RNA spiked in. The receptors were sampled from a human donor in good health. Some libraries in this study had Jurkat cell RNA spiked in. CDR3s include the opening cysteine and the closing phenylalanine or tryptophan. The order of the fields is J gene, V gene, D gene, clone size, CDR3 protein, CDR3 DNA. The D gene is left open where the match is weak. Only some rows state a clone size, as once, few, many or a class for expanded clones.

J gene: TRBJ2-2; V gene: TRBV6-2/TRBV6-3; D gene: .; clone size: few; CDR3 protein: CASSHGAAKPAGELFF; CDR3 DNA: TGTGCCAGCAGCCACGGGGCAGCAAAACCAGCCGGGGAGCTGTTTTTT
J gene: TRBJ2-7; V gene: TRBV5-1; D gene: TRBD1; clone size: many; CDR3 protein: CASSPWGGQGRSYEQYF; CDR3 DNA: TGCGCCAGCAGCCCTTGGGGGGGACAGGGCCGCTCCTACGAGCAGTACTTC
J gene: TRBJ2-7; V gene: TRBV4-3; D gene: TRBD1; clone size: many; CDR3 protein: CASSQDRQGYEQYF; CDR3 DNA: TGCGCCAGCAGCCAAGATAGACAGGGCTACGAGCAGTACTTC
J gene: TRBJ2-7; V gene: TRBV3-1; D gene: .; clone size: few; CDR3 protein: CASTPTVGVNEQYF; CDR3 DNA: TGTGCCAGCACCCCAACGGTCGGGGTTAACGAGCAGTACTTC
J gene: TRBJ2-7; V gene: TRBV4-3; D gene: .; clone size: many; CDR3 protein: CASSQDAGPAYEQYF; CDR3 DNA: TGCGCCAGCAGCCAAGATGCGGGACCGGCCTACGAGCAGTACTTC
J gene: TRBJ2-2; V gene: TRBV7-9; D gene: .; clone size: few; CDR3 protein: CASSKAPGGLLNTGELFF; CDR3 DNA: TGTGCCAGCAGCAAAGCCCCAGGGGGGTTACTGAACACCGGGGAGCTGTTTTTT
J gene: TRBJ2-3; V gene: TRBV28; D gene: .; clone size: many; CDR3 protein: CASTPNPGHSTDTQYF; CDR3 DNA: TGTGCCAGCACCCCGAACCCGGGACACAGCACAGATACGCAGTATTTT
J gene: TRBJ1-2; V gene: TRBV29-1; D gene: .; clone size: many; CDR3 protein: CSVEGGRGKANYGYTF; CDR3 DNA: TGCAGCGTTGAGGGGGGCAGGGGAAAGGCTAACTATGGCTACACCTTC
J gene: TRBJ1-5; V gene: TRBV28; D gene: TRBD1; clone size: many; CDR3 protein: CASTGQGIDQPQHF; CDR3 DNA: TGTGCCAGCACGGGACAGGGAATAGATCAGCCCCAGCATTTT
J gene: TRBJ2-7; V gene: TRBV4-3; D gene: TRBD1; clone size: few; CDR3 protein: CASSILHGTGTSYEQYF; CDR3 DNA: TGCGCCAGCAGCATTTTACATGGGACAGGGACTTCCTACGAGCAGTACTTC
J gene: TRBJ1-4; V gene: TRBV6-1; D gene: .; clone size: few; CDR3 protein: CASSEFSYGPNEKLFF; CDR3 DNA: TGTGCCAGCAGTGAATTTTCCTACGGGCCTAATGAAAAACTGTTTTTT
J gene: TRBJ2-1; V gene: TRBV7-9; D gene: TRBD2; clone size: many; CDR3 protein: CASSFDVYQRDGSRNEQFF; CDR3 DNA: TGTGCCAGCAGCTTTGACGTTTACCAGCGGGACGGTTCTAGGAATGAGCAGTTCTTC
J gene: TRBJ2-1; V gene: TRBV15; D gene: TRBD1; clone size: few; CDR3 protein: CATSTRTGVGYNEQFF; CDR3 DNA: TGTGCCACCAGCACAAGGACAGGGGTAGGGTACAATGAGCAGTTCTTC
J gene: TRBJ2-7; V gene: TRBV9; D gene: TRBD2; clone size: many; CDR3 protein: CASSVGGGGAEQYF; CDR3 DNA: TGTGCCAGCAGCGTAGGCGGGGGGGGTGCCGAGCAGTACTTC
J gene: TRBJ2-1; V gene: TRBV12-3/TRBV12-4; D gene: .; clone size: many; CDR3 protein: CASSLGIGRSSYNEQFF; CDR3 DNA: TGTGCCAGCAGTTTAGGAATAGGACGAAGCTCCTACAATGAGCAGTTCTTC
J gene: TRBJ2-2; V gene: TRBV28; D gene: .; clone size: few; CDR3 protein: CASSSTETGELFF; CDR3 DNA: TGTGCCAGCAGTAGCACAGAAACCGGGGAGCTGTTTTTT
J gene: TRBJ2-7; V gene: TRBV27; D gene: TRBD2; clone size: few; CDR3 protein: CASSFSGPTYEQYF; CDR3 DNA: TGTGCCAGCAGTTTTAGCGGGCCGACCTACGAGCAGTACTTC
J gene: TRBJ2-5; V gene: TRBV6-2/TRBV6-3; D gene: .; clone size: many; CDR3 protein: CASSYSIESYRGETQYF; CDR3 DNA: TGTGCCAGCAGTTACTCGATCGAGTCATACCGGGGGGAGACCCAGTACTTC
J gene: TRBJ2-5; V gene: TRBV28; D gene: .; clone size: .; CDR3 protein: CASRSPKVLRETQYF; CDR3 DNA: TGTGCCAGCAGGTCACCAAAGGTGTTACGGGAGACCCAGTACTTC
J gene: TRBJ2-4; V gene: TRBV2; D gene: .; clone size: many; CDR3 protein: CASSEQGPLAKNIQYF; CDR3 DNA: TGTGCCAGCAGTGAACAGGGCCCACTAGCCAAAAACATTCAGTACTTC
J gene: TRBJ2-7; V gene: TRBV4-1; D gene: TRBD1; clone size: many; CDR3 protein: CASSQDEMGTGPSYEQYF; CDR3 DNA: TGCGCCAGCAGCCAAGATGAAATGGGGACAGGACCTTCCTACGAGCAGTACTTC
J gene: TRBJ2-7; V gene: TRBV11-2; D gene: .; clone size: many; CDR3 protein: CASSSASAPTYEQYF; CDR3 DNA: TGTGCCAGCAGCTCGGCGTCGGCTCCGACCTACGAGCAGTACTTC
J gene: TRBJ1-5; V gene: TRBV12-3/TRBV12-4; D gene: TRBD1; clone size: .; CDR3 protein: CASSPGTESNQPQNF; CDR3 DNA: TGTGCCAGCAGTCCCGGGACAGAGAGCAATCAGCCCCAGAATTTT
J gene: TRBJ2-5; V gene: TRBV7-9; D gene: TRBD1; clone size: many; CDR3 protein: CASSPKGDRGLQTQYF; CDR3 DNA: TGTGCCAGCAGCCCGAAGGGGGACAGGGGTTTGCAGACCCAGTACTTC
J gene: TRBJ2-7; V gene: TRBV9; D gene: TRBD1; clone size: .; CDR3 protein: CASSAGTGGPREQYF; CDR3 DNA: TGTGCCAGCAGCGCCGGGACAGGGGGCCCGAGGGAGCAGTACTTC
J gene: TRBJ2-7; V gene: TRBV20-1; D gene: .; clone size: few; CDR3 protein: CSGRASSSYEQYF; CDR3 DNA: TGCAGTGGAAGGGCCTCGTCGTCCTACGAGCAGTACTTC
J gene: TRBJ1-5; V gene: TRBV6-6; D gene: TRBD1; clone size: many; CDR3 protein: CASSSLGTAGSNQPQHF; CDR3 DNA: TGTGCCAGCAGTTCCCTTGGGACAGCAGGCAGCAATCAGCCCCAGCATTTT
J gene: TRBJ2-1; V gene: TRBV5-6; D gene: .; clone size: .; CDR3 protein: CASSLGGKLYNEQFF; CDR3 DNA: TGTGCCAGCAGCTTGGGTGGGAAGTTGTACAATGAGCAGTTCTTC
J gene: TRBJ2-7; V gene: TRBV11-3; D gene: .; clone size: .; CDR3 protein: CASSLGTSYEQYF; CDR3 DNA: TGTGCCAGCAGCTTAGGCACGTCCTACGAGCAGTACTTC
J gene: TRBJ2-1; V gene: TRBV15; D gene: .; clone size: .; CDR3 protein: CATRPIAPVNNEQFF; CDR3 DNA: TGTGCCACCAGGCCGATAGCGCCAGTGAACAATGAGCAGTTCTTC
J gene: TRBJ2-7; V gene: TRBV20-1; D gene: .; clone size: few; CDR3 protein: CSASPPGVTFSYEQYF; CDR3 DNA: TGCAGTGCTAGTCCACCGGGGGTGACATTCTCCTACGAGCAGTACTTC
J gene: TRBJ1-5; V gene: TRBV20-1; D gene: .; clone size: many; CDR3 protein: CSARVDTREDSNQPQHF; CDR3 DNA: TGCAGTGCTAGAGTGGACACCCGTGAGGATAGCAATCAGCCCCAGCATTTT
J gene: TRBJ2-2; V gene: TRBV11-2; D gene: .; clone size: .; CDR3 protein: CASSLGTTNPKNTGELFF; CDR3 DNA: TGTGCCAGCAGCTTAGGTACGACCAACCCAAAGAACACCGGGGAGCTGTTTTTT
J gene: TRBJ2-7; V gene: TRBV7-2; D gene: .; clone size: many; CDR3 protein: CASSLSPEPYEQYF; CDR3 DNA: TGTGCCAGCAGCTTATCCCCAGAGCCCTACGAGCAGTACTTC
J gene: TRBJ2-7; V gene: TRBV7-9; D gene: .; clone size: many; CDR3 protein: CASSSIIGPYEQYF; CDR3 DNA: TGTGCCAGCAGCTCCATAATAGGTCCCTACGAGCAGTACTTC
J gene: TRBJ2-1; V gene: TRBV6-2/TRBV6-3; D gene: .; clone size: .; CDR3 protein: CASSDNEQFF; CDR3 DNA: TGTGCCAGCAGTGACAATGAGCAGTTCTTC
J gene: TRBJ1-2; V gene: TRBV13; D gene: TRBD1; clone size: few; CDR3 protein: CASSGGTENYGYTF; CDR3 DNA: TGTGCCAGCAGCGGCGGGACAGAAAACTATGGCTACACCTTC
J gene: TRBJ1-1; V gene: TRBV6-6; D gene: TRBD1; clone size: many; CDR3 protein: CASSLTGGPPNTEAFF; CDR3 DNA: TGTGCCAGCAGCCTGACAGGGGGCCCCCCGAACACTGAAGCTTTCTTT
J gene: TRBJ2-1; V gene: TRBV28; D gene: .; clone size: .; CDR3 protein: CANSLTGSYNEQFF; CDR3 DNA: TGTGCCAACAGTTTAACTGGAAGCTACAATGAGCAGTTCTTC
J gene: TRBJ2-3; V gene: TRBV3-1; D gene: .; clone size: many; CDR3 protein: CASSLPTDTQYF; CDR3 DNA: TGTGCCAGCAGCCTTCCCACGGATACGCAGTATTTT
J gene: TRBJ2-2; V gene: TRBV29-1; D gene: TRBD2; clone size: many; CDR3 protein: CSVDKSGSTGELFF; CDR3 DNA: TGCAGCGTTGATAAAAGCGGGAGTACCGGGGAGCTGTTTTTT
J gene: TRBJ2-2; V gene: TRBV6-2/TRBV6-3; D gene: .; clone size: .; CDR3 protein: CASSPQPADTGELFF; CDR3 DNA: TGTGCCAGCAGTCCACAACCCGCTGACACCGGGGAGCTGTTTTTT
J gene: TRBJ1-5; V gene: TRBV5-6; D gene: TRBD1; clone size: .; CDR3 protein: CASSAGTGNQPQHF; CDR3 DNA: TGTGCCAGCAGCGCCGGGACAGGAAATCAGCCCCAGCATTTT
J gene: TRBJ2-7; V gene: TRBV28; D gene: TRBD1; clone size: many; CDR3 protein: CASSATWPKQGDSYEQYF; CDR3 DNA: TGTGCCAGCAGTGCCACATGGCCGAAGCAGGGGGACTCCTACGAGCAGTACTTC
J gene: TRBJ2-4; V gene: TRBV4-3; D gene: .; clone size: many; CDR3 protein: CASSQDRLVTGNIQYF; CDR3 DNA: TGCGCCAGCAGCCAAGACCGACTAGTAACGGGAAACATTCAGTACTTC
J gene: TRBJ2-1; V gene: TRBV6-5; D gene: TRBD2; clone size: .; CDR3 protein: CASSPLAGGSDNEQFF; CDR3 DNA: TGTGCCAGCAGTCCCCTAGCGGGAGGCTCGGACAATGAGCAGTTCTTC
J gene: TRBJ2-7; V gene: TRBV2; D gene: .; clone size: many; CDR3 protein: CAIYDGTYEQYF; CDR3 DNA: TGTGCCATTTATGACGGAACCTACGAGCAGTACTTC
J gene: TRBJ2-1; V gene: TRBV27; D gene: .; clone size: .; CDR3 protein: CASSLKGVGREHNEQFF; CDR3 DNA: TGTGCCAGCAGTTTAAAGGGAGTGGGCAGGGAACACAATGAGCAGTTCTTC
J gene: TRBJ2-4; V gene: TRBV28; D gene: .; clone size: .; CDR3 protein: CASNRGRPKNIQYF; CDR3 DNA: TGTGCCAGCAACCGAGGGAGACCCAAAAACATTCAGTACTTC
J gene: TRBJ1-5; V gene: TRBV19; D gene: .; clone size: many; CDR3 protein: CASSMGEQPQHF; CDR3 DNA: TGTGCCAGTAGTATGGGGGAACAGCCCCAGCATTTT
J gene: TRBJ2-3; V gene: TRBV6-2/TRBV6-3; D gene: TRBD2; clone size: many; CDR3 protein: CASSFRGRAADTQYF; CDR3 DNA: TGTGCCAGCAGTTTTCGCGGGAGGGCCGCAGATACGCAGTATTTT
J gene: TRBJ2-3; V gene: TRBV6-5; D gene: TRBD2; clone size: many; CDR3 protein: CASSPGTSPDTQYF; CDR3 DNA: TGTGCCAGCAGCCCCGGGACTAGCCCGGATACGCAGTATTTT
J gene: TRBJ2-4; V gene: TRBV5-1; D gene: TRBD1; clone size: many; CDR3 protein: CASSFGQGINIQYF; CDR3 DNA: TGCGCCAGCAGCTTTGGACAGGGGATAAACATTCAGTACTTC
J gene: TRBJ1-1; V gene: TRBV10-2; D gene: TRBD1; clone size: few; CDR3 protein: CAGLDRGGTEAFF; CDR3 DNA: TGCGCCGGGTTAGACAGGGGTGGCACTGAAGCTTTCTTT
J gene: TRBJ2-7; V gene: TRBV28; D gene: .; clone size: many; CDR3 protein: CASSFGTVSSYEQYF; CDR3 DNA: TGTGCCAGCAGTTTTGGGACTGTGAGCTCCTACGAGCAGTACTTC